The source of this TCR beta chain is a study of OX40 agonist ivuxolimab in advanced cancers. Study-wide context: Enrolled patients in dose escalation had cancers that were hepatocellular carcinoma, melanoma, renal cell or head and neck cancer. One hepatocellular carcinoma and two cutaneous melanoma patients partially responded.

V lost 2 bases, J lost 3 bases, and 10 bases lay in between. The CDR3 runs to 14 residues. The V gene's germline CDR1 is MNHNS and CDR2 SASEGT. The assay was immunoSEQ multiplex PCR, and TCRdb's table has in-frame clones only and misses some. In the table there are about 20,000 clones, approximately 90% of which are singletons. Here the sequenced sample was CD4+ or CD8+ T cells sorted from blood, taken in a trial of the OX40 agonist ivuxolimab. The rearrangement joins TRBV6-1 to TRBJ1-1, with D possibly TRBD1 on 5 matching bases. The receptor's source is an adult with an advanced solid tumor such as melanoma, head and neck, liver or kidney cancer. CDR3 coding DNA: TGTGCCAGCAGTGAACAGGGATGGGACACTGAAGCTTTCTTT. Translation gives CASSEQGWDTEAFF.